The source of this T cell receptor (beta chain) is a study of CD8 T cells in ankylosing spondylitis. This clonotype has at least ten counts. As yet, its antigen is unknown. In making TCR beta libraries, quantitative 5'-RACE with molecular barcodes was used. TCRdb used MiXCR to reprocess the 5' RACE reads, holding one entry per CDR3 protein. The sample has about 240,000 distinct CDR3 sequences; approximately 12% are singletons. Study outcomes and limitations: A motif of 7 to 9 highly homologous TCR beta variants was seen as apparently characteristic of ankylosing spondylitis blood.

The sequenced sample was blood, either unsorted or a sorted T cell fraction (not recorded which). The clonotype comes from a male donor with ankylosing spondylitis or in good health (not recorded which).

CDR3 sequence: CASTGQTYGYTF. The CDR3 bases are TGTGCCAGTACCGGGCAGACGTATGGCTACACCTTC. The rearrangement links TRBV6-6 to TRBJ1-2; D gene unclear. The CDR3 loop spans 12 amino acids. Germline V gives CDR1 MNHNY, CDR2 SVGAGI (reference sequence). V lost 9 bases to trimming and J lost 5 bases, with 13 bases between them.